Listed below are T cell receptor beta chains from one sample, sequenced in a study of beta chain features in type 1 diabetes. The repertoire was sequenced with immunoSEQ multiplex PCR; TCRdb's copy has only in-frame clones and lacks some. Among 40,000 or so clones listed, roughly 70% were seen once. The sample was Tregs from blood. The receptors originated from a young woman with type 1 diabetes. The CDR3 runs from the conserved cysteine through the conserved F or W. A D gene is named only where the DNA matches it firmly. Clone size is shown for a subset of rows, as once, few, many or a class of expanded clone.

CDR3aa: CASSIQTRGGNTIYF; CDR3nt: TGTGCCAGTAGTATCCAGACCCGGGGAGGAAACACCATATATTTT; v_gene: TRBV19; j_gene: TRBJ1-3; d_gene: .; abundance: few
CDR3aa: CASRRPGGGYGYTF; CDR3nt: TGTGCCAGCAGGCGGCCAGGGGGCGGCTATGGCTACACCTTC; v_gene: TRBV7-2; j_gene: TRBJ1-2; d_gene: TRBD1; abundance: .
CDR3aa: CASSLGRQAISYEQYF; CDR3nt: TGTGCCAGCAGCTTAGGCCGACAGGCTATCTCCTACGAGCAGTACTTC; v_gene: TRBV7-2; j_gene: TRBJ2-7; d_gene: .; abundance: .
CDR3aa: CASSVETGLNTEAFF; CDR3nt: TGTGCCAGCAGCGTAGAGACAGGGCTGAACACTGAAGCTTTCTTT; v_gene: TRBV9; j_gene: TRBJ1-1; d_gene: TRBD1; abundance: .
CDR3aa: CASSAGGARGANVLTF; CDR3nt: TGTGCCAGCAGTGCTGGGGGGGCCCGAGGGGCCAACGTCCTGACTTTC; v_gene: TRBV13; j_gene: TRBJ2-6; d_gene: .; abundance: few
CDR3aa: CASSGTDAYGYTF; CDR3nt: TGTGCCAGTAGTGGGACAGATGCGTATGGCTACACCTTC; v_gene: TRBV19; j_gene: TRBJ1-2; d_gene: TRBD1; abundance: .
CDR3aa: CASSPDRGWGEKLFF; CDR3nt: TGCGCCAGCAGCCCCGACAGGGGGTGGGGTGAAAAACTGTTTTTT; v_gene: TRBV5-1; j_gene: TRBJ1-4; d_gene: TRBD1; abundance: .
CDR3aa: CASGRTGTNEKLFF; CDR3nt: TGTGCCAGCGGTCGGACAGGTACCAATGAAAAACTGTTTTTT; v_gene: TRBV27; j_gene: TRBJ1-4; d_gene: TRBD1; abundance: .
CDR3aa: CASSLVGAREEFF; CDR3nt: TGTGCCAGCAGCTTAGTAGGTGCGCGGGAGGAGTTCTTC; v_gene: TRBV7-2; j_gene: TRBJ2-1; d_gene: TRBD2; abundance: .
CDR3aa: CASSPRVGTREQYF; CDR3nt: TGTGCCAGCAGCCCCAGGGTGGGGACTCGGGAGCAGTACTTC; v_gene: TRBV7-3; j_gene: TRBJ2-7; d_gene: .; abundance: .
CDR3aa: CASSLGAGGRAGGADTQYF; CDR3nt: TGCGCCAGCAGCCTTGGGGCTGGCGGGAGGGCCGGGGGGGCAGATACGCAGTATTTT; v_gene: TRBV4-3; j_gene: TRBJ2-3; d_gene: TRBD2; abundance: .
CDR3aa: CASSPRTGGARVTEAFF; CDR3nt: TGTGCCAGTAGTCCCCGGACAGGGGGCGCCCGGGTCACTGAAGCTTTCTTT; v_gene: TRBV19; j_gene: TRBJ1-1; d_gene: TRBD1; abundance: .
CDR3aa: CASSSSETPNEQFF; CDR3nt: TGTGCCAGCAGCTCCTCCGAGACTCCAAATGAGCAGTTCTTC; v_gene: TRBV7-2; j_gene: TRBJ2-1; d_gene: .; abundance: .
CDR3aa: CASSRGTARVSQYF; CDR3nt: TGTGCCAGCAGCAGGGGGACAGCGAGAGTGTCCCAGTACTTC; v_gene: TRBV5-6; j_gene: TRBJ2-5; d_gene: TRBD1; abundance: .
CDR3aa: CSVGTGGYGYTF; CDR3nt: TGCAGCGTGGGGACAGGGGGCTATGGCTACACCTTC; v_gene: TRBV29-1; j_gene: TRBJ1-2; d_gene: TRBD1; abundance: .
CDR3aa: CASITPGQFNQPQHF; CDR3nt: TGTGCCAGCATCACCCCCGGACAGTTCAATCAGCCCCAGCATTTT; v_gene: TRBV7-8; j_gene: TRBJ1-5; d_gene: .; abundance: .